What follows are 21 T cell receptor beta chains derived from one specimen sequenced in a study of CD8+CD57+ T cells in acquired aplastic anemia. TCR beta VDJ and CDR3 were profiled, and genomic DNA was the template. TCRdb re-analysed the reads in MiXCR, keeping a single row per CDR3 protein. The data show hundreds of thousands of distinct CDR3 sequences, approximately 32% seen once. Patients picked for sequencing had shown CD8+CD57+ cell expansion detected by flow cytometry. The sequenced material came from sorted CD4+, CD8+, or CD8+CD57+ T cells (not recorded which) from PBMCs. Receptor source: a human donor with aplastic anemia.

Concerning this clonotype itself: A much larger clone lies one base from this, so it may be a read error. The chain's CDR3 is CSARAAPYEQFF. The CDR3 DNA reads TGCAGTGCCCGAGCGGCGCCCTACGAGCAGTTCTTC. The chain uses TRBV20-1 and TRBJ2-1, with a tentative D call TRBD2 (5 bases). This CDR3 comprises 12 residues. Trimming stripped 6 bases from V and 10 bases from J, with 16 bases between. Germline values: CDR1 DFQATT, CDR2 SNEGSKA (reference sequence).

The rearrangement uses TRBV6-1 and TRBJ1-6, with 8 positions matching TRBD1. This CDR3 comprises 14 residues. Germline V lookup: CDR1 MNHNS, CDR2 SASEGT. Trimming took 6 bases from V and 6 from J; bases not matched to a gene: 4. The CDR3 sequence is CASSRDRTNSPLHF. CDR3 bases: TGTGCCAGCAGCAGGGACAGGACTAATTCACCCCTCCACTTT.

A word on this clonotype: Possible read error: a much larger clone is one base away. CDR3 bases: TGTGCCACCAGCCCCGGACAGGGACATGAAAACCTGTTTTTT. The encoded protein is CATSPGQGHENLFF. The chain is built from TRBV15 and TRBJ1-4; 8 nucleotides align to TRBD1. Germline assignment: CDR1 LNHNV and CDR2 YYDKDF (reference sequence). The CDR3 spans 14 residues.

The V gene is TRBV24-1, the J gene TRBJ2-3; TRBD2 matches at 14 bases. The CDR3 spans 16 residues. CDR1 and CDR2 from the germline V gene are KGHDR and SFDVKD. With 3 bases clipped from V and 6 bases from J, the junction kept 4 bases outside the gene matches. The CDR3 is CATSDPGLAGVDTQYF. Written as DNA, the CDR3 is TGTGCCACCAGTGATCCGGGACTAGCGGGAGTCGATACGCAGTATTTT.

This clonotype was picked up a small number of times. The gene calls are TRBV20-1 and TRBJ2-4, with 8 bases aligning to TRBD2. Germline CDR1 and CDR2: DFQATT and SNEGSKA (reference sequence). With V trimmed by 3 bases and J by 8 bases, 12 bases remained unmatched. The CDR3 totals 15 residues. The CDR3 DNA reads TGCAGTGCTAGGGACAGCGGGAGAGCCTCGGACATTCAGTACTTC. The encoded protein is CSARDSGRASDIQYF.

This clonotype was seen ten or more times. This rearrangement joins TRBV19 to TRBJ1-6, with 7 bases identical to TRBD1. This CDR3 comprises 16 residues. V shed 6 bases, J shed 0 bases, and the junction held 5 bases outside the gene matches. CDR1 is LNHDA, CDR2 SQIVND, per germline (reference sequence). Written as DNA, the CDR3 is TGTGCCAGTAGCGACAGGGTGAGCTCCTATAATTCACCCCTCCACTTT. This gives the protein CASSDRVSSYNSPLHF.

The V and J genes are TRBV2 and TRBJ1-5; D unresolved. The CDR3 sequence is 12 residues long. In germline, CDR1 is SNHLY, CDR2 FYNNEI. Trimming removed 5 bases from V and 11 bases from J, with 13 bases in between. The CDR3 bases are TGTGCCAGCAGTCTGTACCAAGAGACCCAGCATTTT. This encodes CASSLYQETQHF. The variable domain in full, completed from reference TRBV2 and TRBJ1-5, reads EPEVTQTPSHQVTQMGQEVILRCVPISNHLYFYWYRQILGQKVEFLVSFYNNEISEKSEIFDDQFSVERPDGSNFTLKIRSTKLEDSAMYFCASSLYQETQHFGDGTRLSIL.

The gene calls are TRBV4-3 and TRBJ2-3; D is perhaps TRBD2 (7 bases). This CDR3 has 15 residues. V was clipped by 0 bases and J by 11 bases, with 18 bases between them. Per the germline V gene, CDR1 is LGHNA and CDR2 is YSLEER. In DNA, the CDR3 is TGCGCCAGCAGCCAAGAACGGGGGGCCTCTGGTAAGCAGTATTTT. Translating gives CASSQERGASGKQYF.

The genes are TRBV11-1 and TRBJ2-7; 14 nucleotides align to TRBD2. The CDR3 totals 17 residues. Looked up from germline, CDR1 is SGHAT and CDR2 is FQDESV (reference sequence). Trimming cost V 8 bases and J 2 bases; bases outside gene matches: 11. CDR3 region: CASSRYLTSGGAYEQYF. The CDR3 region has the DNA TGTGCCAGCTCACGGTACCTGACTAGCGGGGGGGCCTACGAGCAGTACTTC. The full variable domain, its missing parts supplied by reference TRBV11-1 and TRBJ2-7, is EAEVAQSPRYKITEKSQAVAFWCDPISGHATLYWYRQILGQGPELLVQFQDESVVDDSQLPKDRFSAERLKGVDSTLKIQPAELGDSAMYLCASSRYLTSGGAYEQYFGPGTRLTVT.

The V and J genes are TRBV25-1 and TRBJ1-1; D is unresolved. This CDR3 is built from 14 residues. The ends were cut back, 6 bases at V and 1 base at J, with 12 bases in the middle. CDR1 and CDR2 (germline): MGHDK, SYGVNS. The CDR3 bases are TGTGCCAGCAGCCTCGGTATTCCGAACACTGAAGCTTTCTTT. This encodes CASSLGIPNTEAFF.

A few counts support this clonotype. At one boundary the junction diverges from the germline segment, which might be a read error. The V and J genes are TRBV10-2 and TRBJ2-5; the match to TRBD1 covers 7 bases. The germline gives CDR1 WSHSY, CDR2 SAAADI. The CDR3 sequence is 17 residues long. CDR3 protein: CASREKGGRAYQETQYF. CDR3 DNA sequence: TGTGCCAGCAGGGAAAAAGGGGGCAGGGCGTACCAAGAGACCCAGTACTTC.

As regards this clonotype: Being one base from a much bigger clone, this may be a read error. The rearrangement links TRBV9 to TRBJ1-3, with 10 positions matching TRBD1. Germline V gene data show CDR1 as SGDLS and CDR2 as YYNGEE. The CDR3 is 17 residues long. CDR3 sequence reads: CASSVEGQGMSGDTIYF. In DNA, the CDR3 is TGTGCCAGCAGCGTAGAGGGACAGGGGATGTCTGGAGACACCATATATTTT.

The table lists this clonotype with a few counts. CDR3 in DNA: TGTGCCAGCAGTCTGACAGGGATCGATCGTGAAAAACTGTTTTTT. Encoded protein: CASSLTGIDREKLFF. This chain uses TRBV12-3 or TRBV12-4 with TRBJ1-4, with TRBD1 identical over 7 bases. The CDR3 consists of 15 residues. Trimming cost V 5 bases and J 7 bases; bases outside gene matches: 10.

This clonotype was detected many times. The J gene is TRBJ2-7, the V gene TRBV29-1, with no clear D. The V end lost 5 bases, the J end lost 1 base, and 9 bases lay between the germline ends. The length of the CDR3 is 12 residues. CDR1 is SQVTM and CDR2 is ANQGSEA in the germline V gene. The CDR3 is CSVMTVSYEQYF. The CDR3 DNA reads TGCAGCGTTATGACGGTATCCTACGAGCAGTACTTC.

The rearrangement joins TRBV14 to TRBJ2-5, with no clear D. The V gene lost 5 bases and the J gene lost 0 bases, with 13 bases spanning the gap. CDR3 length equals 15 residues. The V gene's germline CDR1 is SGHDN and CDR2 FVKESK. CDR3 nucleotide sequence: TGTGCCAGCAGCTCGATTCTAAGGTACCAAGAGACCCAGTACTTC. Its translation: CASSSILRYQETQYF.

The rearrangement uses TRBV5-1 and TRBJ1-4, with 10 nucleotides matching TRBD1. Germline V CDR1 and CDR2: SGHRS, YFSETQ. The CDR3 is made up of 15 amino acids. Germline trimming cut 4 bases from V and 7 bases from J; bases unmatched to any gene: 7. The CDR3 sequence is CASSGSGTGAEKLFF. For the CDR3, the DNA is TGCGCCAGCAGCGGGTCCGGGACAGGGGCTGAAAAACTGTTTTTT. The entire variable domain, with the rest obtained from reference TRBV5-1 and TRBJ1-4, is as follows: KAGVTQTPRYLIKTRGQQVTLSCSPISGHRSVSWYQQTPGQGLQFLFEYFSETQRNKGNFPGRFSGRQFSNSRSEMNVSTLELGDSALYLCASSGSGTGAEKLFFGSGTQLSVL.

The chain joins TRBV2 to TRBJ1-6; tentatively, D is TRBD1 (5 bases). This CDR3 region has 12 residues. Trimming removed 6 bases from V and 10 bases from J, with 10 bases in between. Per the germline V gene, CDR1 is SNHLY and CDR2 is FYNNEI. For the CDR3, the DNA is TGTGCCAGCAGGGGGCAGGAGTCACCCCTCCACTTT. Protein sequence: CASRGQESPLHF. The whole variable domain, remainder taken from reference TRBV2 and TRBJ1-6, is EPEVTQTPSHQVTQMGQEVILRCVPISNHLYFYWYRQILGQKVEFLVSFYNNEISEKSEIFDDQFSVERPDGSNFTLKIRSTKLEDSAMYFCASRGQESPLHFGNGTRLTVT.

This clonotype was detected ten times or more. This CDR3 is CAISGSSYEQYF. CDR3 DNA: TGTGCCATCAGCGGGAGCTCCTACGAGCAGTACTTC. This sequence joins TRBV10-3 and TRBJ2-7, with D perhaps TRBD2 (6 bases). The CDR3 is made up of 12 amino acids. The germline CDR1 and CDR2 sequences are ENHRY and SYGVKD. V dropped 6 bases and J dropped 0 bases, with 6 bases sitting between them.

This clonotype was seen more than once but under ten times. The rearrangement links TRBV30 to TRBJ2-7; either TRBD1 or TRBD2 may supply D (5 bases each). Germline V gene sequence: CDR1 GTSNPN, CDR2 SVGIG (reference sequence). Trimming took off 3 bases at V and 5 bases at J, with 23 bases between the two ends. The CDR3 loop spans 16 amino acids. The CDR3 DNA sequence: TGTGCCTGGAGCGTCGGAGGTCCAGGGTTTTCCCACGAGCAGTACTTC. Protein product: CAWSVGGPGFSHEQYF.

This clonotype was counted ten times or more. V usage is TRBV5-1 and J usage is TRBJ2-7; D is ambiguous. The germline V gene has CDR1 SGHRS and CDR2 YFSETQ. V was clipped by 4 bases and J by 3 bases, with 11 bases between them. This CDR3 contains 13 residues. Here the CDR3 reads CASSLFPGYEQYF. CDR3 nucleotide sequence: TGCGCCAGCAGCCTCTTTCCGGGCTACGAGCAGTACTTC.

This clonotype was recorded only once. The CDR3 DNA is TGTGCCACCAGAGATAGGGGAGGGACGGATACGCAGTATTTT. It specifies CATRDRGGTDTQYF. The chain joins TRBV2 to TRBJ2-3, with TRBD2 matching 7 bases. The CDR3 is made up of 14 amino acids. Trimming took 10 bases from V and 6 from J; bases not matched to a gene: 13. Germline V CDR1 and CDR2: SNHLY, FYNNEI.